This entry features one T cell receptor beta chain sequence. This sample is drawn from a study of preoperative IRX-2 immunotherapy in early breast cancer. Germline V CDR1 and CDR2: MDHEN, SYDVKM. This CDR3 comprises 14 residues. The germline V and J ends were trimmed by 2 bases and 3 bases, with 11 bases remaining between them. Treatment here: preoperative locoregional IRX-2 cytokine immunotherapy. Clones were sequenced by immunoSEQ multiplex PCR, and TCRdb holds only the in-frame ones, with some missing. Of around 30,000 clones in the sample, roughly four fifths were seen once. The sample in question was lymph node tissue, obtained from a patient treated with IRX-2 immunotherapy. This TCR was recovered from a human donor with breast cancer. The chain combines TRBV28 with TRBJ2-7; D possibly corresponds to TRBD1 (6 bases). CDR3 in DNA: TGTGCCAGCAGTTTACACAGGGTCCGCTACGAGCAGTACTTC. Translating gives CASSLHRVRYEQYF. Full variable domain (rest looked up from reference TRBV28 and TRBJ2-7): DVKVTQSSRYLVKRTGEKVFLECVQDMDHENMFWYRQDPGLGLRLIYFSYDVKMKEKGDIPEGYSVSREKKERFSLILESASTNQTSMYLCASSLHRVRYEQYFGPGTRLTVT.